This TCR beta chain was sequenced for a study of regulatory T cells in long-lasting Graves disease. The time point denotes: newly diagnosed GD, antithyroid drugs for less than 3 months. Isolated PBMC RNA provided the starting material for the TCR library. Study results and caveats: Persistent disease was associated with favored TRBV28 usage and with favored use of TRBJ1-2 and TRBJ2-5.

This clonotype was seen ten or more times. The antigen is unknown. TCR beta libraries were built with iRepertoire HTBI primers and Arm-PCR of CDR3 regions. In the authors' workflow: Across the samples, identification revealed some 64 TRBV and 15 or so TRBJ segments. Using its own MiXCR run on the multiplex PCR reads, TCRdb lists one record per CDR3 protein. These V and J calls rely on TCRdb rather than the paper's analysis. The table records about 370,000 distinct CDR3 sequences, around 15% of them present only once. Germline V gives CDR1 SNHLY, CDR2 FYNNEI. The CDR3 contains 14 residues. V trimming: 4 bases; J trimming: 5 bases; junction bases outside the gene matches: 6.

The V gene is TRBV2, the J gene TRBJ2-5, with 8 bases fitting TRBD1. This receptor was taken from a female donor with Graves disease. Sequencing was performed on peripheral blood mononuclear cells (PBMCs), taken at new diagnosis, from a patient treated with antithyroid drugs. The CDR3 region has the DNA TGTGCCAGCAGTGGGACAGGGTCAAGGGAGACCCAGTACTTC. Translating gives CASSGTGSRETQYF. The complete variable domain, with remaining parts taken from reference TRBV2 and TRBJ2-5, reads EPEVTQTPSHQVTQMGQEVILRCVPISNHLYFYWYRQILGQKVEFLVSFYNNEISEKSEIFDDQFSVERPDGSNFTLKIRSTKLEDSAMYFCASSGTGSRETQYFGPGTRLLVL.